This TCR beta chain came from a study of a mutant IDH1 vaccine in newly diagnosed glioma (dated by TCRdb to the early 2020s). Background on the whole study: Vaccination began 4-6 weeks after radiotherapy alone, or alongside temozolomide cycles in the chemotherapy-containing groups. Of the roughly 32 patients who were treated, around 60% were male and around 40% were female, and the mean age was around 40 years. Prior to enrollment, patients had been given standard therapy consisting of radiotherapy alone, temozolomide alone, or radiochemotherapy with temozolomide, with the combination given to most patients. The week-35 safety follow-up took place at visit V12, and the week-47 end of study took place at visit V13. Peripheral blood was drawn at six visits: V03 (baseline), V05, V07, V10, V12 and V13. For exploratory analyses, longitudinal TCRB deep sequencing was carried out in about two dozen treated patients wherever samples were available.

Overall results and qualifications from the work: According to the authors, sample limitations meant that analyses of patient blood samples could not be reproduced. Availability determined which PBMC samples were chosen for TCRB deep sequencing. No apparent relationship was observed between pseudoprogression and alterations in the top peripheral T cell clonotypes detected by TCRB sequencing. Immune responses induced by the vaccine were seen in approximately 93% of patients across multiple MHC alleles.

The library was built by means of the immunoSEQ multiplex PCR assay. Rearranged TCR beta chain sequences were amplified with the hsTCRB Kit following the manufacturer's protocol. An Illumina MiSeq was used to sequence the TCRB libraries. Per the authors' processing: Demultiplexing, trimming and gene mapping were performed with the kit vendor's proprietary platform. TCRdb provides this immuneACCESS table in a form limited to in-frame rearrangements. Some clones are lacking; in checked studies, under half of them reflect an unresolved V gene, and why the rest are absent is not known. D and trimming were read from the DNA, whereas the V and J calls and clone size are those reported in that table. Within this sample are about 60,000 clones, with less than 90% of them counted one time only. The ten largest account for about 4.1% of the sample. Sample time point, as interpreted from the label and publication: week 35, safety follow-up. Each vaccine dose, consisting of 300 ug of a 20-mer mutant IDH1 peptide in Montanide, was administered subcutaneously with topical imiquimod. Across visits V03 through V10, patients got a total of eight vaccinations, given in weeks 1, 3, 5, 7, 11, 15, 19 and 23. Newly diagnosed WHO grade 3 or 4 IDH1-mutant astrocytomas showing loss of nuclear ATRX were present in the donors. The samples were drawn from NOA16, a multicentre, single-arm, open-label phase I trial in Germany that tested a mutant IDH1 peptide vaccine in humans for the first time. Genomic DNA for TCRB sequencing was extracted from EDTA blood using the DNeasy Blood and Tissue Kit.

Comments on this clone: The antigen this receptor binds is unknown. Base qualities are not provided; no much larger clone lies one nucleotide away.

The germline ends are 14 bases apart after V is trimmed by 7 bases and J by 0 bases. From the cysteine through the phenylalanine, the CDR3 covers 15 amino acids. Just CDR3 DNA is preserved here, 45 bases in frame from base 1. Taken from the germline V gene, the CDR1 and CDR2 loops are SNHLY and FYNNEI. Here the sequenced sample was PBMCs, taken from a glioma patient whose treatment included an IDH1 peptide vaccine. The rearranged chain carries TRBV2 and TRBJ2-3; the D segment could be TRBD2, given 6 matching bases. The sequence was obtained from a man aged 25 to 45 with glioma. The nucleotides read TGTGCCAGCAAACTAGCTAGCGTCAGCACAGATACGCAGTATTTT. Its amino acids are CASKLASVSTDTQYF.